One sample yielded the 18 T cell receptor beta chains listed below, sequenced in a study of T cells in Graves' hyperthyroidism and ophthalmopathy. The CDR3 regions of TCR beta were amplified from RNA transcripts. Using the HTBI primer set, a first-round RT-PCR was run on the TCR CDR3. Via MiXCR, TCRdb re-called the multiplex PCR reads, giving one row per CDR3 protein. The data hold approximately 640,000 distinct CDR3 sequences, with around 15% observed a single time. Sequences were obtained from blood. Source of these receptors: a man in his fifties or sixties with Graves' hyperthyroidism.

This clonotype was detected a few times. The chain is built from TRBV3-1 and TRBJ2-7; D is possibly TRBD2 (6 bases). This CDR3 spans 14 amino acids. Per the germline V gene, CDR1 is LGHDT and CDR2 is YNNKEL (reference sequence). The germline V and J ends were trimmed by 0 bases and 3 bases, with 9 bases remaining between them. The CDR3 nucleotides read TGTGCCAGCAGCCAAGATGAGCGGGTCTACGAGCAGTACTTC. This sequence encodes CASSQDERVYEQYF.

The chain joins TRBV7-8 to TRBJ2-7, with TRBD1 matching over 10 bases. Germline assignment: CDR1 SGHVS and CDR2 FQNEAQ. The length of the CDR3 is 16 residues. Trimming at V came to 5 bases and at J to 6 bases, leaving 13 bases not matched to a gene. The CDR3 sequence: CASSPTWGQGIAEQYF. Here the CDR3 DNA reads TGTGCCAGCAGCCCGACCTGGGGACAGGGGATAGCCGAGCAGTACTTC.

V usage is TRBV5-1 and J usage is TRBJ2-7; D not certain. This CDR3 contains 17 residues. The germline V gene has CDR1 SGHRS and CDR2 YFSETQ. Trimming stripped 0 bases from V and 0 bases from J, with 16 bases between. CDR3 in DNA: TGCGCCAGCAGCTTGGATGGCCGGGCCCTCGGCTCCTACGAGCAGTACTTC. It encodes CASSLDGRALGSYEQYF.

This clonotype turned up a few times. This chain uses TRBV20-1 with TRBJ2-7; 8 positions match TRBD2. Germline CDR1 DFQATT, CDR2 SNEGSKA (reference sequence). This CDR3 is 13 amino acids long. V was pared by 5 bases and J by 2 bases, with 5 bases of the junction left unmatched. CDR3 loop: CSALGLGAYEQYF. In DNA form, the CDR3 reads TGCAGTGCTTTGGGACTAGGGGCCTACGAGCAGTACTTC.

Only a few counts were recorded for this clonotype. V gene TRBV29-1 combines with J gene TRBJ2-7; D is possibly TRBD1 (5 bases). The V end was cut by 7 bases, the J end by 0 bases, with 7 bases between. CDR3 size: 11 residues. The germline CDR1 and CDR2 sequences are SQVTM and ANQGSEA. The CDR3 reads CSGTHSYEQYF. The CDR3 bases are TGCAGCGGGACACACTCCTACGAGCAGTACTTC.

This clonotype was recorded many times. This chain joins TRBV5-1 and TRBJ2-7; D unclear. The CDR3 is made up of 14 amino acids. Germline CDR1 reads SGHRS; CDR2 reads YFSETQ. The germline V and J ends were trimmed by 4 bases and 0 bases, with 11 bases remaining between them. CDR3 in DNA: TGCGCCAGCAGCGGTGGTGGAGCCTCCTACGAGCAGTACTTC. It encodes CASSGGGASYEQYF.

In this sample, this clonotype turned up many times. The gene calls are TRBV12-3 or TRBV12-4 and TRBJ1-1; D remains unclear. The V and J ends lost 6 bases and 1 base respectively, with 9 bases between them. The CDR3 is 13 amino acids. The CDR3 DNA follows: TGTGCCAGCAGCTTTATACAGAACACTGAAGCTTTCTTT. As protein: CASSFIQNTEAFF.

The chain employs TRBV14 and TRBJ1-6; D unclear. CDR1 is SGHDN and CDR2 is FVKESK in the germline V gene. The CDR3 consists of 13 residues. V was trimmed by 4 bases and J by 7 bases, leaving 8 bases between them. Written as DNA, the CDR3 is TGTGCCAGCAGCCTGGACGAAAATTCACCCCTCCACTTT. It translates to CASSLDENSPLHF.

This clonotype occurred a few times. The chain couples TRBV30 to TRBJ1-3, with TRBD1 as a possible D gene (6 bases). Trimming pared 5 bases from V and 0 bases from J, leaving 11 bases between. The germline V gene has CDR1 GTSNPN and CDR2 SVGIG (reference sequence). This CDR3 contains 14 residues. This CDR3 is CAWGGTSSGNTIYF. CDR3 bases: TGTGCCTGGGGTGGGACAAGCTCTGGAAACACCATATATTTT.

This sequence joins TRBV5-1 and TRBJ1-2, with no clear D. The CDR3 runs 15 residues. CDR1 and CDR2 (germline): SGHRS, YFSETQ. V lost 0 bases to trimming and J lost 1 base, with 10 bases between them. The CDR3 protein is CASSLDGSRNYGYTF. CDR3 in DNA: TGCGCCAGCAGCTTGGATGGAAGTCGTAACTATGGCTACACCTTC.

The rearrangement links TRBV18 to TRBJ1-6, with unresolved D. CDR3 length: 14 residues. Trimming removed 3 bases from V and 7 bases from J, with 10 bases in between. Per the germline V gene, CDR1 is KGHSH and CDR2 is LQKENI. The DNA for the CDR3 is TGTGCCAGCTCACCGGGGATAGCAAATTCACCCCTCCACTTT. This encodes CASSPGIANSPLHF. Filled out from reference TRBV18 and TRBJ1-6, the complete variable domain reads NAGVMQNPRHLVRRRGQEARLRCSPMKGHSHVYWYRQLPEEGLKFMVYLQKENIIDESGMPKERFSAEFPKEGPSILRIQQVVRGDSAAYFCASSPGIANSPLHFGNGTRLTVT.

This clonotype showed up just a few times. This sequence joins TRBV28 and TRBJ2-1; D is perhaps TRBD2 (7 bases). The CDR3 loop spans 15 amino acids. V lost 7 bases and J 6 bases, leaving 19 bases between the germline ends. Germline CDR1 MDHEN, CDR2 SYDVKM. In nucleotides, the CDR3 is TGTGCCAGCACCCCAGGGGCGGGAGCGGTCAATGAGCAGTTCTTC. Its translation is CASTPGAGAVNEQFF. Filled out from reference TRBV28 and TRBJ2-1, the complete variable domain reads DVKVTQSSRYLVKRTGEKVFLECVQDMDHENMFWYRQDPGLGLRLIYFSYDVKMKEKGDIPEGYSVSREKKERFSLILESASTNQTSMYLCASTPGAGAVNEQFFGPGTRLTVL.

The V call is TRBV5-1, the J call TRBJ2-7; 9 bases agree with TRBD2. Per germline, CDR1 SGHRS and CDR2 YFSETQ. V gave up 3 bases and J gave up 5 bases; unmatched junction bases: 9. The CDR3 totals 15 residues. The CDR3 sequence is CASSSVASGTNEQYF. CDR3 in DNA: TGCGCCAGCAGCTCGGTAGCTAGCGGGACCAACGAGCAGTACTTC.

This clonotype was seen repeatedly, ten times or more. V and J are TRBV2 and TRBJ2-3; 10 bases align to TRBD2. In germline, CDR1 is SNHLY, CDR2 FYNNEI. J gave up 2 bases and V 3 bases, and 11 bases lay outside the gene matches. This CDR3 has 18 amino acids. The CDR3 reads CASSDGSGRIQYTDTQYF. DNA for the CDR3: TGTGCCAGCAGTGATGGTAGCGGGAGGATACAATACACAGATACGCAGTATTTT.

The chain is built from TRBV28 and TRBJ1-2; D is undetermined. The CDR3 has 13 amino acids. Germline V gene data show CDR1 as MDHEN and CDR2 as SYDVKM. The V end was cut by 5 bases, the J end by 3 bases, with 10 bases between. CDR3 DNA sequence: TGTGCCAGCAGTCCACATACGGACTATGGCTACACCTTC. Translated, it gives CASSPHTDYGYTF.

J is TRBJ2-1 and V is TRBV24-1, with D unresolved. The V end was cut by 3 bases, the J end by 12 bases, with 14 bases between. The CDR3 is 13 amino acids. CDR1 KGHDR and CDR2 SFDVKD come from the germline V gene. CDR3 amino acids: CATSDGPAPRQFF. DNA of the CDR3: TGTGCCACCAGTGATGGGCCAGCCCCAAGGCAGTTCTTC.

As regards this clonotype: This may arise from a read error, as a much more abundant clone is one base away. This chain joins TRBV12-3 or TRBV12-4 and TRBJ1-5; 7 bases are shared with TRBD1. This CDR3 is built from 13 residues. The CDR3 loop reads CPSSRQGDQPQHF. The CDR3 nucleotides read TGTCCCAGCAGTCGACAGGGCGATCAGCCCCAGCATTTT.

The chain's CDR3 is CASSSGTSVGNEQFF. Here the CDR3 DNA reads TGTGCCAGCAGCAGCGGGACTAGCGTCGGAAATGAGCAGTTCTTC. The chain carries TRBV11-2 and TRBJ2-1, with 10 nucleotides matching TRBD2. The CDR3 loop spans 15 amino acids. After removal of 5 bases from V and 7 bases from J, the junction contained 8 bases not matched to a gene. Germline V CDR1 and CDR2: SGHAT, FQNNGV.